These 16 T cell receptor beta chains were all obtained from the same sample, sequenced in a study of cytomegalovirus exposure and HLA in healthy donors. A multiplex PCR was run with 60 Vbeta primers and 13 Jbeta primers. The repertoire was sequenced with immunoSEQ multiplex PCR; TCRdb's copy has only in-frame clones and lacks some. The table has around 96,000 clones, 80% seen once. The specimen was PBMCs. These TCRs come from a man aged 18 to 29 in good health and CMV-seronegative.

V is TRBV9 and J is TRBJ2-7; no clear D. The CDR3 has 15 residues. CDR1 SGDLS and CDR2 YYNGEE come from the germline V gene. V was cut by 0 bases and J by 2 bases, with 12 bases left in between. The CDR3, as DNA: TGTGCCAGCAGCGTAGACATGTACAAAACCTACGAGCAGTACTTC. It codes for CASSVDMYKTYEQYF.

This clone was detected only once. V is TRBV28 and J is TRBJ2-7; D is possibly TRBD2 (5 bases). Germline V CDR1 and CDR2: MDHEN, SYDVKM. The CDR3 length is 13 residues. V was pared by 3 bases and J by 6 bases, with 12 bases between. DNA of the CDR3: TGTGCCAGCAGTTTGATGGCGGGTGCCGAGCAGTACTTC. Protein sequence: CASSLMAGAEQYF. The whole variable domain, remainder taken from reference TRBV28 and TRBJ2-7, is DVKVTQSSRYLVKRTGEKVFLECVQDMDHENMFWYRQDPGLGLRLIYFSYDVKMKEKGDIPEGYSVSREKKERFSLILESASTNQTSMYLCASSLMAGAEQYFGPGTRLTVT.

The chain links TRBV18 to TRBJ1-1; 7 bases match TRBD1. The germline V gene has CDR1 KGHSH and CDR2 LQKENI. V was clipped by 3 bases and J by 0 bases; unmatched bases: 7. CDR3 size: 16 residues. The CDR3 region has the DNA TGTGCCAGCTCACCGAGGACAGGTTCCATGAACACTGAAGCTTTCTTT. Its translation: CASSPRTGSMNTEAFF.

This chain joins TRBV5-1 and TRBJ2-2, with TRBD2 as a possible D gene (6 bases). CDR3 length: 17 residues. Germline V gene data show CDR1 as SGHRS and CDR2 as YFSETQ. Trimming pared 4 bases from V and 0 bases from J, leaving 16 bases between. Written as DNA, the CDR3 is TGCGCCAGCAGCGACTTCGCCGGGAGCCCGAACACCGGGGAGCTGTTTTTT. It is translated as CASSDFAGSPNTGELFF.

The genes are TRBV7-9 and TRBJ2-1, with 9 nucleotides matching TRBD2. V gave up 5 bases and J gave up 4 bases; unmatched junction bases: 6. The CDR3 totals 15 residues. The V gene's germline CDR1 is SEHNR and CDR2 FQNEAQ (reference sequence). The CDR3 nucleotides are TGTGCCAGCAGCCTCACTAGCGGGCCGTACAATGAGCAGTTCTTC. This translates into CASSLTSGPYNEQFF.

The V call is TRBV27, the J call TRBJ1-1, with TRBD1 identical over 8 bases. CDR1 is MNHEY, CDR2 SMNVEV, per germline (reference sequence). The CDR3 has 14 residues. Trimming at V came to 5 bases and at J to 4 bases, leaving 6 bases not matched to a gene. CDR3 amino acids: CASSPRGRTTEAFF. The CDR3 nucleotides are TGTGCCAGCAGTCCCAGGGGGCGCACCACTGAAGCTTTCTTT.

The gene calls are TRBV5-1 and TRBJ2-7, with unresolved D. Germline V gene lookup returns CDR1 SGHRS and CDR2 YFSETQ. The CDR3 runs 13 residues. Trimming took off 3 bases at V and 6 bases at J, with 13 bases between the two ends. CDR3 nucleotides: TGCGCCAGCAGCTCGACACCGAGTATCGAGCAGTACTTC. It translates to CASSSTPSIEQYF.

Only a few counts were recorded for this clone. CDR3 sequence reads: CASRPLRVPGEAGEYEQYF. The DNA for the CDR3 is TGTGCAAGTCGCCCTCTTAGGGTCCCGGGCGAGGCGGGAGAATACGAGCAGTACTTC. The chain is built from TRBV12-2 and TRBJ2-7; the table calls TRBD2, which could not be checked here. TRBV12-2 represents a pseudogene. The CDR3 is made up of 19 amino acids.

DNA of the CDR3: TGCGCCAGCAGTGAGAACCCCTTACTAAGCGGGGAAGAGACCCAGTACTTC. This encodes CASSENPLLSGEETQYF. The J gene is TRBJ2-5, the V gene TRBV10-1, with 7 bases lining up with TRBD2. V lost 2 bases to trimming and J lost 3 bases; unmatched junction nucleotides: 12. Germline CDR1 WNHNN, CDR2 SYGVQD (reference sequence). There are 17 residues in the CDR3.

This clone has more than one count but fewer than ten. CDR3 amino acids: CASSRGQPGGYTF. CDR3 coding DNA: TGTGCCAGCAGCCGCGGACAGCCCGGCGGCTACACCTTC. The J gene is TRBJ1-2, the V gene TRBV5-6, with D possibly matching TRBD1 (6 bases). V lost 4 bases, J lost 8 bases, and 15 bases lay in between. CDR1 and CDR2 (germline): SGHDT, YYEEEE. The CDR3 sequence is 13 residues long. Full variable domain (missing parts from reference TRBV5-6 and TRBJ1-2): DAGVTQSPTHLIKTRGQQVTLRCSPKSGHDTVSWYQQALGQGPQFIFQYYEEEERQRGNFPDRFSGHQFPNYSSELNVNALLLGDSALYLCASSRGQPGGYTFGSGTRLTVV.

The V call is TRBV7-6, the J call TRBJ1-6, with D unclear. The CDR3 consists of 14 residues. V was cut by 1 base and J by 11 bases, with 12 bases left in between. CDR1 is SGHVS, CDR2 FNYEAQ, per germline. DNA of the CDR3: TGTGCCAGCAGCTTAGGGGCCGCGGGAACACCCCTCCACTTT. Translating it yields CASSLGAAGTPLHF.

In DNA form, the CDR3 reads TGTGCCAGCAGTATTACAGAGTATGGCTACACCTTC. Translated, it gives CASSITEYGYTF. The rearrangement links TRBV6-1 to TRBJ1-2; D gene uncertain. V was shortened by 5 bases and J by 5 bases, with 9 bases between the two germline ends. The CDR3 spans 12 residues. From germline, CDR1 is MNHNS and CDR2 SASEGT.

CDR3 in amino acids: CASSRGQEYTGELFF. CDR3 coding DNA: TGTGCCAGCAGCCGGGGACAGGAATACACCGGGGAGCTGTTTTTT. The V and J genes are TRBV6-5 and TRBJ2-2; 8 nucleotides line up with TRBD1. There are 15 residues in the CDR3. J was trimmed by 3 bases and V by 6 bases; bases with no gene match: 6. Germline V gene sequence: CDR1 MNHEY, CDR2 SVGAGI.

This clone has a handful of counts. In the same sample, other DNA sequences code for this CDR3. The chain has TRBV4-1 and TRBJ2-5, with TRBD2 as a possible D gene (5 bases). The CDR3 covers 13 residues. Germline V lookup: CDR1 MGHRA, CDR2 YSYEKL. V was clipped by 2 bases and J by 5 bases, with 9 bases between them. This CDR3 reads CASSQWRGETQYF. CDR3 nucleotides: TGCGCCAGCAGCCAATGGAGAGGGGAGACCCAGTACTTC.

The chain carries TRBV7-9 and TRBJ2-5; tentative D call: TRBD2 (5 bases). The CDR3 is 15 amino acids. From germline, CDR1 is SEHNR and CDR2 FQNEAQ (reference sequence). V was shortened by 1 base and J by 7 bases, with 16 bases between the two germline ends. CDR3 protein: CASSLVASSGGTQYF. The CDR3 DNA sequence: TGTGCCAGCAGCTTAGTCGCATCCTCCGGAGGGACCCAGTACTTC.

This rearrangement joins TRBV2 to TRBJ2-3, with 10 bases aligning to TRBD2. The J segment lost 0 bases and the V segment lost 5 bases, leaving 11 bases of the junction unmatched. The CDR3 has 18 amino acids. Germline CDR1 reads SNHLY; CDR2 reads FYNNEI. As DNA, the CDR3 is TGTGCCAGCAGTCAGGAGGAGCGGGGGGGGGTTAGCACAGATACGCAGTATTTT. This gives the protein CASSQEERGGVSTDTQYF.